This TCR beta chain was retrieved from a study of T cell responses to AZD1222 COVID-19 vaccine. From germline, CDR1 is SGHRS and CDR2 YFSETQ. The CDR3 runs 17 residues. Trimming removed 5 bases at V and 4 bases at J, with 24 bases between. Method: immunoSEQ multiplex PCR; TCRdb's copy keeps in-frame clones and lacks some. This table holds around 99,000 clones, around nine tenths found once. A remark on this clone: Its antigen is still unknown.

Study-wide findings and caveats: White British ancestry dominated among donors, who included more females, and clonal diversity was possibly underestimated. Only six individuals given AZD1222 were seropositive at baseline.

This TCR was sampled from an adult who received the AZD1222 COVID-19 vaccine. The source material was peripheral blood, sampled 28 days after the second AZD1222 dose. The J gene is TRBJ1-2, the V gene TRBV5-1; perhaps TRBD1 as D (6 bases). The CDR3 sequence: CASRPDRTSSIFYGYTF. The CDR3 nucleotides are TGCGCCAGCAGACCCGACAGGACATCCTCGATCTTCTATGGCTACACCTTC.